This TCR beta chain was documented in a study of T cells in narcolepsy. Trimming at V came to 0 bases and at J to 13 bases, leaving 11 bases not matched to a gene. This CDR3 is 15 amino acids long. Germline V lookup: CDR1 MNHEY, CDR2 SMNVEV (reference sequence). The table came from immunoSEQ multiplex PCR; TCRdb's copy has only in-frame clones and leaves some out. The sample contains 28,000 or so clones, 86% of which appear only once. The sequencing input was CD45RA- memory CD4+ T cells from PBMCs. The gene calls are TRBV27 and TRBJ1-2, with TRBD1 matching over 10 bases. The TCR was taken from a human donor with narcolepsy. The DNA for the CDR3 is TGTGCCAGCAGTTTATCACCAGTGGACAGGGGGTCGATCACCTTC. Its protein is CASSLSPVDRGSITF.